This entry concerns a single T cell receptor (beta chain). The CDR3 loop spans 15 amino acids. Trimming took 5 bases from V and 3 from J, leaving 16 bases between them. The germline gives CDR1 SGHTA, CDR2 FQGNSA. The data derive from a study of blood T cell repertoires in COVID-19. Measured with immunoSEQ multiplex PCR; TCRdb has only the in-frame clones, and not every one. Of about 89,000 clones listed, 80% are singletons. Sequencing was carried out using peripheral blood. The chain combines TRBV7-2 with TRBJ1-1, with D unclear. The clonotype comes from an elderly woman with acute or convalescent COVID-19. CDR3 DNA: TGTGCCAGCAGCACATCCGGGGTACCATACACTGAAGCTTTCTTT. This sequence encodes CASSTSGVPYTEAFF.